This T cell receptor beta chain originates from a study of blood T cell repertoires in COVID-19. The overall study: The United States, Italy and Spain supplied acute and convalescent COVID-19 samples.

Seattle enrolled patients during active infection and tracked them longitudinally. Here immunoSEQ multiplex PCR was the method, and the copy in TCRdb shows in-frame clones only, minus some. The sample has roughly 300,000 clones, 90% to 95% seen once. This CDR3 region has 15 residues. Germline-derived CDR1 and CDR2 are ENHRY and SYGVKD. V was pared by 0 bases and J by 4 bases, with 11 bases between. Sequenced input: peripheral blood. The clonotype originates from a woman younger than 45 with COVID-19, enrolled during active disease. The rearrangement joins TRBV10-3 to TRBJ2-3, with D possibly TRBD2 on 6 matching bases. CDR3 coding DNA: TGTGCCATCAGTGAGTCTAAACTAGCAGCAGATACGCAGTATTTT. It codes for CAISESKLAADTQYF.